The 9 T cell receptor beta chains listed next were all sequenced from one sample in a study of siplizumab effects on memory and regulatory T cells. Repertoires were generated with immunoSEQ multiplex PCR, while TCRdb's copy carries only in-frame clones and drops some. The top ten hold about 3.5% of the sample, which has some 62,000 clones, over 80% seen once. The sample taken for sequencing was memory CD4+ T cells sorted from blood. The receptor set was obtained from a human donor in good health.

This clone was observed once. The DNA is omitted, as the CDR3 cannot be located on it reliably, and the CDR3 follows TCRdb's listing. The chain couples TRBV6-6 to TRBJ2-3; TRBD1 is the table's D call and was not checked against the DNA. Both ends counted, the CDR3 spans 15 residues. Per germline, CDR1 MNHNY and CDR2 SVGAGI (reference sequence). The CDR3 loop is CASSYFGAQGDTQYF.

This chain connects TRBV7-2 to TRBJ1-5; D unresolved. The CDR3 runs 16 residues. Germline CDR1 is SGHTA and CDR2 is FQGNSA. V dropped 5 bases and J dropped 3 bases, with 17 bases sitting between them. CDR3 nucleotides: TGTGCCAGCAGCCCGGACGGGGTAGGCTCCAATCAGCCCCAGCATTTT. Encoded protein: CASSPDGVGSNQPQHF. Looking up the rest from reference TRBV7-2 and TRBJ1-5 gives the full variable domain: GAGVSQSPSNKVTEKGKDVELRCDPISGHTALYWYRQSLGQGLEFLIYFQGNSAPDKSGLPSDRFSAERTGGSVSTLTIQRTQQEDSAVYLCASSPDGVGSNQPQHFGDGTRLSIL.

The V gene is TRBV11-3, the J gene TRBJ2-2; perhaps TRBD2 as D (6 bases). V was trimmed by 4 bases and J by 3 bases, leaving 12 bases between them. This CDR3 comprises 15 residues. Looked up from germline, CDR1 is SGHNT and CDR2 is YENEEA. CDR3 region: CASSSAGSYTGELFF. Here the CDR3 DNA reads TGTGCCAGCAGCTCAGCCGGGAGTTACACCGGGGAGCTGTTTTTT.

V gene TRBV6-6 combines with J gene TRBJ1-5; D possibly corresponds to TRBD1 (6 bases). The CDR3 is 15 residues long. Germline-derived CDR1 and CDR2 are MNHNY and SVGAGI (reference sequence). V was clipped by 6 bases and J by 3 bases, with 15 bases between them. This chain's CDR3 is CASRLGQSHNQPQHF. The CDR3 nucleotides read TGTGCCAGCAGACTCGGACAGTCACACAATCAGCCCCAGCATTTT.

The chain joins TRBV15 to TRBJ1-3; D gene unclear. Germline lookup yields CDR1 LNHNV and CDR2 YYDKDF (reference sequence). This CDR3 has 16 amino acids. Trimming took off 0 bases at V and 0 bases at J, with 9 bases between the two ends. CDR3 in DNA: TGTGCCACCAGCAGAGAGAGGCAGTTCTCTGGAAACACCATATATTTT. It translates to CATSRERQFSGNTIYF.

J is TRBJ2-3 and V is TRBV7-7; perhaps TRBD2 as D (6 bases). The CDR3 consists of 15 residues. Germline CDR1 SSHAT, CDR2 FNYEAQ (reference sequence). V lost 5 bases and J lost 0, with 12 bases in between. This CDR3 is CASSQGGDSTDTQYF. CDR3 in DNA: TGTGCCAGCAGCCAGGGCGGGGATAGCACAGATACGCAGTATTTT. The full variable domain, its missing parts supplied by reference TRBV7-7 and TRBJ2-3, is GAGVSQSPRYKVTKRGQDVTLRCDPISSHATLYWYQQALGQGPEFLTYFNYEAQPDKSGLPSDRFSAERPEGSISTLTIQRTEQRDSAMYRCASSQGGDSTDTQYFGPGTRLTVL.

This chain joins TRBV27 and TRBJ2-3, with a possible D match to TRBD1 (5 bases). V shed 3 bases and J shed 3 bases, with 22 bases lying between them. The CDR3 runs 18 residues. Germline values: CDR1 MNHEY, CDR2 SMNVEV (reference sequence). CDR3 DNA: TGTGCCAGCAGTTTCAAAAAGCTCGACAGAGATGTTACAGATACGCAGTATTTT. This gives the protein CASSFKKLDRDVTDTQYF.

The V call is TRBV4-2, the J call TRBJ2-7; 8 nucleotides agree with TRBD2. Germline CDR1 LGHNA, CDR2 YNFKEQ. With V trimmed by 4 bases and J by 1 base, 6 bases remained unmatched. This CDR3 spans 15 amino acids. The chain's CDR3 is CASSPGTRGSYEQYF. CDR3 DNA: TGTGCCAGCAGCCCCGGGACTAGGGGGTCCTACGAGCAGTACTTC.

The rearrangement uses TRBV5-6 and TRBJ1-2; 9 bases map to TRBD1. There are 15 residues in the CDR3. J gave up 6 bases and V 4 bases, and 10 bases lay outside the gene matches. From germline, CDR1 is SGHDT and CDR2 YYEEEE. CDR3 sequence (DNA): TGTGCCAGCAGCGCCCGGGACAGGGCGGGGAATGGCTACACCTTC. As protein: CASSARDRAGNGYTF.